The 6 T cell receptor beta chains given below trace back to one sample, sequenced in a study of CD8+CD57+ T cells in acquired aplastic anemia. The TCR beta profiling, which covered VDJ combination and CDR3 sequence, was carried out using genomic DNA as the template. TCRdb itself ran the reads through MiXCR, one entry per CDR3 protein. The repertoire holds 200,000 to 250,000 distinct CDR3 sequences, with roughly 33% as singletons. The specimen sequenced was sorted CD4+, CD8+, or CD8+CD57+ T cells (not recorded which) from PBMCs. Receptors were obtained from a human donor in good health, serving as a control.

The genes are TRBV5-4 and TRBJ2-7, with no clear D. Trimming cost V 4 bases and J 2 bases, with 13 bases left between them. CDR1 SGHNT and CDR2 YYREEE come from the germline V gene (reference sequence). This CDR3 has 14 amino acids. The CDR3 DNA is TGTGCCAGCAGCCCTACAACGCCAACCTACGAGCAGTACTTC. The encoded protein is CASSPTTPTYEQYF. Full variable domain (missing parts from reference TRBV5-4 and TRBJ2-7): ETGVTQSPTHLIKTRGQQVTLRCSSQSGHNTVSWYQQALGQGPQFIFQYYREEENGRGNFPPRFSGLQFPNYSSELNVNALELDDSALYLCASSPTTPTYEQYFGPGTRLTVT.

This clonotype was seen once. This sequence joins TRBV27 and TRBJ1-2, with TRBD1 matching 7 bases. With V trimmed by 5 bases and J by 13 bases, 13 bases remained unmatched. The CDR3 length is 13 residues. CDR1 is MNHEY and CDR2 is SMNVEV in the germline V gene (reference sequence). CDR3: CASSPHPGQAATF. The CDR3 region has the DNA TGTGCCAGCAGTCCCCACCCCGGACAGGCCGCCACCTTC.

This clonotype was picked up many times. The gene calls are TRBV19 and TRBJ2-2; 9 bases agree with TRBD2. Germline CDR1 reads LNHDA; CDR2 reads SQIVND (reference sequence). The CDR3 spans 16 residues. The junction had 8 bases not matched to a gene; V was cut back by 5 bases and J by 4 bases. The CDR3 reads CASSPRGSGGTGELFF. The CDR3 DNA reads as TGTGCCAGTAGTCCGCGGGGTAGCGGGGGCACCGGGGAGCTGTTTTTT.

The sample holds many counts of this clonotype. This chain connects TRBV20-1 to TRBJ2-5; perhaps TRBD1 as D (6 bases). Germline V lookup: CDR1 DFQATT, CDR2 SNEGSKA (reference sequence). The CDR3 has 14 residues. Trimming took 5 bases from V and 5 from J, leaving 18 bases between them. The CDR3 region has the DNA TGCAGTGCTTTCCCGGACAGCCTGCGGGAGACCCAGTACTTC. Translation gives CSAFPDSLRETQYF.

The sample holds many counts of this clonotype. In nucleotides, the CDR3 is TGCGCCAGCAGCCAACCGGGGGGGAAAAATTCACCCCTCCACTTT. Translating gives CASSQPGGKNSPLHF. This sequence joins TRBV4-1 and TRBJ1-6; the D gene is possibly TRBD1 (5 bases). V shed 2 bases and J shed 7 bases, with 12 bases lying between them. Germline assignment: CDR1 MGHRA and CDR2 YSYEKL. This CDR3 has 15 amino acids.

V is TRBV29-1 and J is TRBJ2-5; maybe TRBD2 (7 bases). Germline lookup yields CDR1 SQVTM and CDR2 ANQGSEA. Deletions cut 7 bases from V and 0 bases from J, with 15 bases between. The CDR3 runs 14 residues. This CDR3 reads CSARGGAYQETQYF. CDR3 DNA: TGCAGCGCCAGAGGGGGGGCGTACCAAGAGACCCAGTACTTC.